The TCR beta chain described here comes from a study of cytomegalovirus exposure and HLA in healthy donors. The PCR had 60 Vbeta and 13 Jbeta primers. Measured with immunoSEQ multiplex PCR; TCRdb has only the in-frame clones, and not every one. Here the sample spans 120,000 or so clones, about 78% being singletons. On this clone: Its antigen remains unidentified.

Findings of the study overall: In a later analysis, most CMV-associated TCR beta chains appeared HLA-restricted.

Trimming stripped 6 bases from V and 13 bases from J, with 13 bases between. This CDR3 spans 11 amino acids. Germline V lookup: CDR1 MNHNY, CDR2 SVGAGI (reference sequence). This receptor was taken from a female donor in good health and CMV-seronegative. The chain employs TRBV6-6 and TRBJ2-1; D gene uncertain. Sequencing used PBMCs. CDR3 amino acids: CASSATEFQFF. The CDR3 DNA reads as TGTGCCAGCAGCGCTACGGAGTTCCAGTTCTTC.